This T cell receptor (beta chain) came from a study of cytomegalovirus exposure and HLA in healthy donors (dated by TCRdb to about 2017). Looking at the study overall: According to an earlier analysis of around 600 of the donors, about 190 million T cells yielded 95 million to 140 million unique TCR beta sequences and approximately 300 Gb of sequence data. All discovery cohort repertoires had been generated on a single sequencing platform. In an earlier analysis of around 540 of the donors, high-throughput TCR beta sequencing was used to judge whether each TCR beta V gene segment behaved as functional or pseudogenic. In the later analysis, no new phenotypic data were used to find candidate immune exposures; instead, reliance was placed on TCR beta sequences and their occurrence across donors. Among some 410 genotyped donors of the cohort, an average of approximately 240,000 unique TCR beta nucleotide sequences was sequenced per donor, of which roughly 17% were non-productive. A later analysis re-analyzed previously published TCR beta repertoires from approximately 700 donors and added high-resolution HLA genotyping to study TCR occurrence patterns. Among the 398 genotyped donors, approximately 77% belonged to the genetic ancestry cluster associated with self-reported Caucasian donors. HLA typing covered class I and class II loci at four-digit resolution. An early release covering about 600 HLA-typed donors comprised around 300 gigabases of sequencing data and around 80 million unique TCR sequences. To predict cytomegalovirus infection status, the study brought together high-throughput TCR immunosequencing, statistical association of individual TCRs with disease status, and machine learning. Typing coverage varied by locus: about 620-640 donors for A, B, C, DRB1 and DQB1; more than 500 for DQA1; more than 600 for DPA1; roughly 470 for DPB1. The T cell repertoires of several hundred subjects were profiled by immunosequencing and related to cytomegalovirus serostatus. The aim of the study was to test whether cataloging public T cell receptors could identify signatures of past pathogen exposure. Donor age, sex, ethnicity and CMV serostatus were collected together with the repertoire data. A later genetic analysis took genome-wide SNP genotypes for 398 of the 666 donors and used that subset as a discovery cohort. Four or five DR-DQ haplotypes were handled as single units for association and clustering because linkage in the cohort was strong. In addition to the first cohort of hundreds of subjects, a separate validation cohort of some 120 different subjects was used.

Remarks on this clone: Its antigen is currently not known. One end of the junction is discordant with germline, which a read error may explain.

Preparation of the library involved the immunoSEQ multiplex PCR assay. For the multiplex PCR, a mixture combining 60 forward primers for TCR Vbeta segments and 13 reverse primers for TCR Jbeta segments was used. Amplification of the CDR3 region of rearranged TCR beta genes was performed with a multiplex PCR assay on genomic DNA. The amplified TCR beta libraries were sequenced on the Illumina HiSeq System as 87-base-pair reads. The original pipeline was this. In a later analysis, some 80 million unique TCR beta chains were counted across the roughly 610 repertoires, and approximately 11 million of these chains were shared by at least two donors. A nearest-neighbor algorithm error-corrected the raw reads and collapsed the reads into unique sequences, merging closely related sequences to remove PCR and sequencing errors. V, D and J gene segments were assigned by aligning CDR3 sequences to IMGT reference sequences. For a sequence to be retained, a match of at least six nucleotides was required to both a V gene segment and a J gene segment. A rearrangement was called productive if the CDR3 had no stop codons and remained in frame with V and J, and every other rearrangement was called non-productive. Following IMGT convention, CDR3 was defined as the stretch from the second conserved V-encoded cysteine up to the conserved J-encoded phenylalanine. In an earlier analysis of 500 to 650 of the donors, sequences lacking an unambiguous match to a single V gene segment were excluded. In an earlier analysis of 587 of the donors, a V segment was called functional when productive rearrangements were above 56.7%, and segregating when the standard deviation between donors exceeded 5%. A statistical classification framework was built for diagnosing cytomegalovirus status from the catalog of TCR beta chain sequences. V and J gene assignment, in a later analysis, came from comparing TCR nucleotide sequences with IMGT/GENE-DB human TR gene sequences. The TCRdist pipeline was used in a later analysis to assign CDR3 sequences and most-parsimonious VDJ recombination scenarios. A later analysis defined each TCR beta chain by its CDR3 amino acid sequence plus V-gene family, and excluded reads lacking a unique V-gene family. In a later analysis, 450 to 600 highly shared, low-generation-probability nucleotide sequences were removed to address suspected cross-contamination and a sequencing artifact. In a later analysis, a clonal expansion index was calculated for each public chain from normalized within-repertoire ranks of inferred template counts. In a later analysis, generation probabilities were computed with a VDJ recombination model fitted to out-of-frame rearrangements, and the resulting probabilities were checked against IGoR. A later analysis scored TCR-TCR, TCR-HLA and TCR-CMV co-occurrence with hypergeometric tests, applying a repertoire-size bias correction to TCR pairs. False discovery rates were estimated in a later analysis by permuting HLA or CMV assignments 20 times. In a later analysis, co-occurring TCRs were grouped with DBSCAN, and TCRdist sequence similarity was added when clustering was performed within HLA-allele-positive subsets. Repertoires with fewer than 30,000 or more than 120,000 public chains, plus five repertoires with anomalous nucleotide sharing, were excluded from co-occurrence clustering. This is the immuneACCESS table as TCRdb keeps it, with only in-frame sequences that have V and J called. A part of the clones is gone; compared with another copy, unresolved V genes explain less than half, and the rest is unexplained. D and trimming were read from the DNA, whereas the V and J calls and clone size are those reported in that table. The sample table records roughly 170,000 clones; roughly four fifths of these occur just once. Jointly, the top ten make up 0.75% to 0.8% of the sample.

The CDR3 runs 18 residues from the cysteine to the phenylalanine. Only the CDR3 part of the read is kept: 54 bases, read in frame from the first base. The germline V gene gives CDR1 as SGHDT and CDR2 as YYEEEE. In total, about 650 healthy bone marrow donors made up the cohort. Cohort members were all nominally healthy when sampled, although unrecorded immune exposures were likely present. The donor was CMV seronegative and was included in the group of a few hundred seronegative cohort members. Each donor provided a peripheral blood sample, and peripheral blood mononuclear cells were used for TCR beta sequencing. Genomic DNA was extracted from the blood cell samples with the Qiagen DNeasy Blood Extraction Kit. Broad study findings and their caveats: A later analysis associated 16,951 TCR beta sequences with specific HLA alleles at a false discovery rate of 0.05. A further reported finding was that TCR beta sequences accurately predicted the HLA-A and HLA-B alleles for most subjects in the first cohort. Linkage disequilibrium might explain the correlated functional status among segregating V segments, but an unknown experimental factor could not be excluded. Over 15 rarely observed V segments, including chromosome 9 orphons, were excluded from the earlier analysis of several hundred of the donors because counts were too low. A total of around 150 TCR beta chains were listed by the study as associated with cytomegalovirus. According to a later analysis, TCR association rates differed among HLA loci, with DRB1 alleles showing the most associated TCRs and HLA-C alleles showing the fewest. In vitro tests confirmed that a few of the cytomegalovirus-associated TCR beta chains recognize cytomegalovirus antigens. It was suggested by the authors that the approach could potentially be generalized to other disease states and immunological phenotypes. The presence/absence analyses assumed that sequencing depth was roughly uniform across donors, and that assumption may not be true. A cluster of highly shared sequence variants was judged likely to represent a technical artifact of the sequencing pipeline. A later analysis found that most CMV-associated TCR beta chains appeared HLA-restricted, with HLA associations seemingly driven largely by CMV exposure. In a later genetic analysis, fewer N-insertions in productive TCRs were reported among donors in an Asian-associated ancestry cluster than the approximately 630-donor mean. Several of the top co-occurrence clusters appeared to be linked to parvovirus B19, influenza, CMV and Epstein-Barr virus, according to a later analysis. In a later analysis, HLA-associated TCR beta chains were found to be more clonally expanded and to have lower generation probabilities than equally common non-associated chains. Assigning TCR associations to individual alleles was difficult when HLA alleles, especially DR and DQ, strongly co-occurred. A later genetic analysis associated a missense DCLRE1C variant with V-gene and J-gene trimming of TCR beta chains, and an independent cohort replicated the association. Most TCR sequences were observed very rarely across donors, whereas some public TCRs were present in many individuals. CMV serostatus was the only immune exposure information available for the cohort. In an earlier analysis of over 550 of the donors, most TCR beta V segments were observed in productive rearrangements about 87% or about 30% of the time, broadly matching IMGT annotations. Because HLA typing was missing for some donors at each locus, association tests included only the typed subset. Cytomegalovirus status was reported to be diagnosed by the classifier with high specificity and sensitivity in both the original and validation cohorts. This cohort had only TCR beta chains sequenced, and the lack of alpha or paired-chain data limited which features could be detected. Some IMGT-functional V segments, including TRBV6-2 and TRBV6-3, could not be distinguished by the 87-base-pair reads and were therefore excluded.

The sequence came from a female donor in good health and CMV-seronegative. Rearrangement joined TRBV5-6 to TRBJ2-6, with TRBD2 perhaps the D gene, on 6 matching bases. The sample was PBMCs. This receptor carries the CDR3 CASSFWLFGGGGANGLTF. The nucleotide sequence is given as TGTGCCAGCAGCTTTTGGCTATTCGGGGGAGGTGGGGCCAACGGCCTGACTTTC.